The clone carrying this T cell receptor beta chain was picked up a small number of times. TCRdb processed the 5' RACE reads anew with MiXCR; each CDR3 protein has one entry. The data contain about 340,000 distinct CDR3 sequences, 8% to 10% of them singletons. This entry comes from a study of T cells after yellow fever vaccination. After removal of 2 bases from V and 11 bases from J, the junction contained 8 bases not matched to a gene. The CDR3 sequence is 14 residues long. Germline CDR1 and CDR2: MNHEY and SVGEGT. The genes are TRBV6-2 or TRBV6-3 and TRBJ1-1; 10 nucleotides align to TRBD1. The TCR was taken from a man younger than 35 who received the YFV17D yellow fever vaccine. Sequenced material: PBMCs, taken on the day of the first yellow fever vaccination. This CDR3 reads CASSYHTKGQGAFF. In DNA, the CDR3 is TGTGCCAGCAGTTACCATACGAAGGGACAGGGGGCTTTCTTT.